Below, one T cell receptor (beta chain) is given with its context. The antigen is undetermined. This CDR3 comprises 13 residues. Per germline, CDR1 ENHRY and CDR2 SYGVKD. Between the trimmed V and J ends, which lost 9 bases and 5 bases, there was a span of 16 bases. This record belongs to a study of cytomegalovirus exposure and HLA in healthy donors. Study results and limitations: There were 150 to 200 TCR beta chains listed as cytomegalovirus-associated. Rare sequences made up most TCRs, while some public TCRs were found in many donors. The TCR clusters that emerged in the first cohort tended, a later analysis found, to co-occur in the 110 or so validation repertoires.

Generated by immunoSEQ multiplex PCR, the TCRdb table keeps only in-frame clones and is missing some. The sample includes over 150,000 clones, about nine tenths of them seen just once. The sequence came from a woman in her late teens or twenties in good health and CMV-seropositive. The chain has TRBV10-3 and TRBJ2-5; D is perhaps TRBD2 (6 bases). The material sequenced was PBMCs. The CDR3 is CAIARRAEETQYF. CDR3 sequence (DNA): TGTGCCATTGCACGGAGGGCAGAGGAGACCCAGTACTTC.